This TCR beta chain derives from a study of control samples from healthy donors and cancer patients. There are 15 residues in the CDR3. Germline V gives CDR1 MNHEY, CDR2 SVGAGI. Trimming cost V 0 bases and J 1 base, with 10 bases left between them. Assay used: immunoSEQ multiplex PCR; TCRdb lists only in-frame clones, some missing. The data contain 150,000 to 180,000 clones, 93% of them singletons. Specimen: blood. This rearrangement joins TRBV6-5 to TRBJ2-7; D unresolved. The source of this sequence is a man between 50 and 59 years old in good health. The DNA for the CDR3 is TGTGCCAGCAGTTACTCTCGAGCAGGATCCTACGAGCAGTACTTC. Its translation is CASSYSRAGSYEQYF.